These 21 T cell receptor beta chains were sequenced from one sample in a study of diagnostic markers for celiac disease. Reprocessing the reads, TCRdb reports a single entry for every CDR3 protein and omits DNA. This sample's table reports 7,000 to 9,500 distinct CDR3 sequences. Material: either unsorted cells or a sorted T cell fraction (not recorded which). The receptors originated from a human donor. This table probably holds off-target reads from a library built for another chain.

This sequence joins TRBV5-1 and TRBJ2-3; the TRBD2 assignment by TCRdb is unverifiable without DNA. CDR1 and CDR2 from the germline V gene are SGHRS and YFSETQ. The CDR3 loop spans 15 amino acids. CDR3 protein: CASSLAAGGTDTQYF.

CDR3 residues: CASSLQLRGTYNEQFF. The chain employs TRBV7-2 and TRBJ2-1; no DNA is available, so the TRBD1 call from TCRdb remains unchecked. The CDR3 length is 16 residues. Per germline, CDR1 SGHTA and CDR2 FQGNSA. The variable domain in full, with the rest retrieved from reference TRBV7-2 and TRBJ2-1, is GAGVSQSPSNKVTEKGKDVELRCDPISGHTALYWYRQSLGQGLEFLIYFQGNSAPDKSGLPSDRFSAERTGGSVSTLTIQRTQQEDSAVYLCASSLQLRGTYNEQFFGPGTRLTVL.

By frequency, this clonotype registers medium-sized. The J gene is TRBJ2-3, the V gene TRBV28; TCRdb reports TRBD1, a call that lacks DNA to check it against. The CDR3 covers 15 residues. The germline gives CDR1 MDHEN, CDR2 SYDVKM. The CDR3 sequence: CASSFIRGARDTQYF.

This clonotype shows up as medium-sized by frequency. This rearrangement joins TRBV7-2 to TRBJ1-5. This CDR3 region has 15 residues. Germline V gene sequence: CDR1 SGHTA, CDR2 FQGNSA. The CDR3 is CASSLGSITNQPQHF.

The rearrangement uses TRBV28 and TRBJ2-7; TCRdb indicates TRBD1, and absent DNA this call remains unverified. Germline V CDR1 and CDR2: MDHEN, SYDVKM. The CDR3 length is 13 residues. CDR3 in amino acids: CASTPGTGYEQYF.

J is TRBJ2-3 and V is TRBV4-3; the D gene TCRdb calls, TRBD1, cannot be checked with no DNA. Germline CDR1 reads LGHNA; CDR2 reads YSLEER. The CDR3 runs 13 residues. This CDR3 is CASSPQGSGAQYF.

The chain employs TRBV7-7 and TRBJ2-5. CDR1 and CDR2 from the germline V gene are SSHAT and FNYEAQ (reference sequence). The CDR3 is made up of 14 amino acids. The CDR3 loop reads CASSLGTSQETQYF. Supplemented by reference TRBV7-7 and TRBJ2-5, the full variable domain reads GAGVSQSPRYKVTKRGQDVTLRCDPISSHATLYWYQQALGQGPEFLTYFNYEAQPDKSGLPSDRFSAERPEGSISTLTIQRTEQRDSAMYRCASSLGTSQETQYFGPGTRLLVL.

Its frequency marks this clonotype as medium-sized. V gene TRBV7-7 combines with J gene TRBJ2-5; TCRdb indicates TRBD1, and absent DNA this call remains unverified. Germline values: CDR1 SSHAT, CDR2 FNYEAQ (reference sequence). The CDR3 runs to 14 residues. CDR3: CASSLEGDGETQYF.

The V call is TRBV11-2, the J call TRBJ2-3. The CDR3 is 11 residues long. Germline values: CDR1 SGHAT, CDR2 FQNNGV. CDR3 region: CASSSEDTQYF.

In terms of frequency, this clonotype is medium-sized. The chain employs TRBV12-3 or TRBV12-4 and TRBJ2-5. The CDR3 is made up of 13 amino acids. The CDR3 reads CASSASGEETQYF.

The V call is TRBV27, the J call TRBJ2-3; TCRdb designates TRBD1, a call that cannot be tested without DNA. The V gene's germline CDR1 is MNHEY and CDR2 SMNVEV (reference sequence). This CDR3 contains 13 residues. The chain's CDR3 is CASSTPRTDTQYF.

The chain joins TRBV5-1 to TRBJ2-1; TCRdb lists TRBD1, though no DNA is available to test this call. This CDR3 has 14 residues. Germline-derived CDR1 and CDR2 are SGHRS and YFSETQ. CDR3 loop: CASSLAVGDPGKFF.

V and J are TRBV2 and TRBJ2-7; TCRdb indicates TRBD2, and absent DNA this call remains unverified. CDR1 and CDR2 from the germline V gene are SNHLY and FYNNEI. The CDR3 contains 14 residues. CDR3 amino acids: CASSGRRETYEQYF.

CDR3 in amino acids: CASSLAVQGDTQYF. The rearrangement joins TRBV5-1 to TRBJ2-3; as DNA is missing, the TRBD1 call by TCRdb cannot be tested. This CDR3 region has 14 residues. The germline CDR1 and CDR2 sequences are SGHRS and YFSETQ.

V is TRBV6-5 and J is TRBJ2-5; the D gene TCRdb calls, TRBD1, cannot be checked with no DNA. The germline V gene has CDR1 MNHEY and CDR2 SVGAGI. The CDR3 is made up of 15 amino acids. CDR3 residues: CASSYGPQGEETQYF.

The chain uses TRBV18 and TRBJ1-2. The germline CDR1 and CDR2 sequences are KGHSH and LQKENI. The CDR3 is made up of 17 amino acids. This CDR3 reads CASSPASDLEGSKGYTF.

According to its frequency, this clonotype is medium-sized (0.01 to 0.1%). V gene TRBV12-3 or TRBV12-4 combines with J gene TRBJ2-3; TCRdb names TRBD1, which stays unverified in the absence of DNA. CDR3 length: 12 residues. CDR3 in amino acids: CASSPPQNTQYF.

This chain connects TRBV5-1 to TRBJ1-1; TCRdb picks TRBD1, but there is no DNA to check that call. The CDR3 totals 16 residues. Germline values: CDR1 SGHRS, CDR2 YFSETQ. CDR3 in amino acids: CASSLGWTGGGTEAFF.

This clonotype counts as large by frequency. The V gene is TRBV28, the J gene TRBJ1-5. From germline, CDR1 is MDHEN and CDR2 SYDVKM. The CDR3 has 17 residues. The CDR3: CASSLSADSMGNQPQHF.

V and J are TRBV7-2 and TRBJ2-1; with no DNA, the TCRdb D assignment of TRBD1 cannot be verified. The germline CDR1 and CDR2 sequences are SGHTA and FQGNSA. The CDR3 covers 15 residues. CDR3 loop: CASSLSSGSHNEQFF. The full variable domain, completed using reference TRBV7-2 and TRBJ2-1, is GAGVSQSPSNKVTEKGKDVELRCDPISGHTALYWYRQSLGQGLEFLIYFQGNSAPDKSGLPSDRFSAERTGGSVSTLTIQRTQQEDSAVYLCASSLSSGSHNEQFFGPGTRLTVL.

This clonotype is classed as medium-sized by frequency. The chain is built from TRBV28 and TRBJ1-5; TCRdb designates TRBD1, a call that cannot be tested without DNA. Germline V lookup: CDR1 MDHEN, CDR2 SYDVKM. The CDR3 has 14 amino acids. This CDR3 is CAITPQGINQPQHF.